This is a list of T cell receptor beta chains from one sample in a study of tumor-infiltrating lymphocytes in localized non-small cell lung cancer. Measured with immunoSEQ multiplex PCR; TCRdb has only the in-frame clones, and not every one. The sample holds approximately 13,000 clones, more than 60% seen once. What was sequenced was lung tumor tissue. Source of these receptors: a human donor with non-small cell lung cancer. Both conserved end residues are part of each CDR3. A D gene is named only where the DNA matches it firmly. Clone size is shown for a subset of rows, as once, few, many or a class of expanded clone.

J gene | D gene | V gene | clone size | CDR3 DNA | CDR3 protein
TRBJ1-2 | NA | TRBV7-8 | few | TGTGCCAGCAGCTTACCCGGGACTTATGGCTACACCTTC | CASSLPGTYGYTF
TRBJ2-5 | TRBD2 | TRBV7-8 | NA | TGTGCCAGCAGCCCCGAGGGTCTAGCGGGGACCCAAGAGACCCAGTACTTC | CASSPEGLAGTQETQYF
TRBJ1-1 | TRBD1 | TRBV30 | NA | TGTGCCTGTAACAGGGGTGGTGAAGCTTTCTTT | CACNRGGEAFF
TRBJ1-2 | TRBD1 | TRBV6-6 | few | TGTGCCAGCAGTTCGGACAGGGCATTTGGCTACACCTTC | CASSSDRAFGYTF
TRBJ1-6 | NA | TRBV11-3 | NA | TGTGCCAGCAGCTCCAGAAGGGACACTTACTCCTATAATTCACCCCTCCACTTT | CASSSRRDTYSYNSPLHF
TRBJ1-4 | NA | TRBV5-1 | NA | TGCGCCAGCAGCTTGGTAGGGAATACTAATGAAAAACTGTTTTTT | CASSLVGNTNEKLFF
TRBJ1-5 | NA | TRBV7-2 | NA | TGTGCCAGCAGCTTAAGGGCAGGGGCGGTGGATCAGCCCCAGCATTTT | CASSLRAGAVDQPQHF
TRBJ2-7 | NA | TRBV5-8 | NA | TGTGCCAGCAGCTTGGCCGGAGCGGGTTCCCCTCGGGGGCAGTACTTC | CASSLAGAGSPRGQYF
TRBJ2-5 | NA | TRBV6-1 | NA | TGTGCCAGCAGTGAACAGTTGGAGACCCAGTACTTC | CASSEQLETQYF
TRBJ1-4 | NA | TRBV18 | NA | TGTGCCAGCTCACAAAACCAGGGTAAAGAGGAAAAACTGTTTTTT | CASSQNQGKEEKLFF
TRBJ1-5 | TRBD1 | TRBV19 | few | TGTGCCAGTAGTACCCAGACGCAGGGGGGGCCCCAGCATTTT | CASSTQTQGGPQHF
TRBJ1-1 | NA | TRBV7-6 | few | TGTGCCAGCAGCTTAGAAGCGGTTTCAATGAACACTGAAGCTTTCTTT | CASSLEAVSMNTEAFF
TRBJ2-7 | NA | TRBV2 | once | TGTGCCAGCATGATAGGGAGCTCCTACGAGCAGTACTTC | CASMIGSSYEQYF
TRBJ1-2 | NA | TRBV6-4 | NA | TGTGCCAGCAGTATCCTCGGGGTGACGGGGTATAGCTATGGCTACACCTTC | CASSILGVTGYSYGYTF
TRBJ1-2 | NA | TRBV25-1 | NA | TGTGCCAGCAGCCGGGACATAGCTAACTATGGCTACACCTTC | CASSRDIANYGYTF
TRBJ2-1 | TRBD2 | TRBV5-5 | NA | TGTGCCAGCAGCGAGTTGGTTACCGGGACTAGCGGGATGCTTGAGCAGTTCTTC | CASSELVTGTSGMLEQFF
TRBJ1-2 | TRBD1 | TRBV19 | NA | TGTGCCAGTATGGATCCTCGGACAGGATCTAACTATGGCTACACCTTC | CASMDPRTGSNYGYTF
TRBJ1-5 | TRBD1 | TRBV30 | few | TGTGCCTGGAGTAAGGGGACAGGGGGTTATAGCAATCAGCCCCAGCATTTT | CAWSKGTGGYSNQPQHF
TRBJ2-7 | NA | TRBV28 | few | TGTGCCAGCAGTCCTAGCCGCAGGGTTTTAACCTACGAGCAGTACTTC | CASSPSRRVLTYEQYF
TRBJ1-2 | TRBD1 | TRBV7-9 | once | TGTGCCAGCAGCCCGCGGACAGGTGTAAACTATGGCTACACCTTC | CASSPRTGVNYGYTF
TRBJ1-5 | NA | TRBV27 | NA | TGTGCCAGCAGTTTTAGAGGCAGCGCAGAGAATCAGCCCCAGCATTTT | CASSFRGSAENQPQHF
TRBJ2-6 | NA | TRBV7-7 | NA | TGTGCTAGCAGTCCAGGGGTAGGGGGGGCCAACGTCCTGACTTTC | CASSPGVGGANVLTF
TRBJ1-5 | NA | TRBV10-1 | NA | TGCGCCAGCAGTGAGACGTCGAATCAGCCCCAGCATTTT | CASSETSNQPQHF
TRBJ2-3 | NA | TRBV30 | NA | TGTGCCTGGAGTGCGACACGTTTCACAGATACGCAGTATTTT | CAWSATRFTDTQYF
TRBJ2-6 | NA | TRBV27 | NA | TGTGCCAGCAGTTTATCGTACGGATTTTTGAGCTCTGGGGCCAACGTCCTGACTTTC | CASSLSYGFLSSGANVLTF
TRBJ2-3 | TRBD2 | TRBV7-8 | NA | TGTGCCAGCAGCGCCGGGACTAGCGGGGGAAACACAGATACGCAGTATTTT | CASSAGTSGGNTDTQYF
TRBJ1-2 | TRBD1 | TRBV14 | few | TGTGCCAGCAGCCAAGGAATGAACAGGGGTGGCGGCTACACCTTC | CASSQGMNRGGGYTF
TRBJ1-2 | TRBD1 | TRBV27 | few | TGTGCCAGCAAACAGGGGAATCGGGGCTACACCTTC | CASKQGNRGYTF
TRBJ2-5 | NA | TRBV9 | NA | TGTGCCAGCAGCGTAGGGGTTAGCGGACCCCAAGAGACCCAGTACTTC | CASSVGVSGPQETQYF